This entry describes one T cell receptor (beta chain). This record belongs to a study of blood T cell repertoires in COVID-19. Study-level information: Sample material is recorded as cDNA or gDNA derived from T cells, B-cell-depleted T cells, or PBMCs.

Using immunoSEQ multiplex PCR, the repertoire was profiled, and TCRdb retains in-frame clones only, with some absent. This table has about 250,000 clones, roughly 90% appearing once. The germline gives CDR1 SGHAT, CDR2 FQNNGV. This CDR3 has 14 residues. Trimming stripped 5 bases from V and 2 bases from J, with 9 bases between. The sequence was obtained from a woman aged 25 to 39 with acute COVID-19. The chain has TRBV11-2 and TRBJ2-2, with D tentatively TRBD2 (6 bases). Sequencing input: PBMCs or T cells enriched from blood (not recorded which). This chain's CDR3 is CASSRRGNTGELFF. The CDR3 DNA is TGTGCCAGCAGCCGGAGGGGCAACACCGGGGAGCTGTTTTTT.